Each of the 8 T cell receptor beta chains below was sequenced from the same sample in a study of blood T cells in healthy people across ages. Primers used in a second PCR of roughly 7 to 12 cycles were a sample-barcoded 5' primer and a J-beta primer mix. Each CDR3 protein gets one entry after TCRdb re-called the 5' RACE reads with MiXCR. Among hundreds of thousands of distinct CDR3 sequences listed, roughly 43% were seen once. The sequencing input was blood. These TCRs come from a man older than 75 in good health.

Concerning this clonotype: Germline is not matched at one junction end, which may reflect a read error. V gene TRBV11-2 combines with J gene TRBJ2-3; D possibly corresponds to TRBD2 (5 bases). There are 14 residues in the CDR3. The germline gives CDR1 SGHAT, CDR2 FQNNGV. The DNA of the CDR3 is TGTGCCAGCAGCTTAGGTCCTAGCATAGATACGCAGTATTTT. Translated, it gives CASSLGPSIDTQYF.

This clonotype was detected ten times or more. The chain is built from TRBV20-1 and TRBJ2-6, with a possible D match to TRBD2 (6 bases). Trimming shortened V by 1 base and J by 0 bases, and 22 bases separated the two germline ends. Germline assignment: CDR1 DFQATT and CDR2 SNEGSKA (reference sequence). The CDR3 is 20 residues long. CDR3 coding DNA: TGCAGTGCTAGAGCCATGAGACCGGGAGCTGGGGACTCTGGGGCCAACGTCCTGACTTTC. Amino acid sequence: CSARAMRPGAGDSGANVLTF.

This clonotype was observed a handful of times. The J gene is TRBJ1-4, the V gene TRBV7-6; 7 bases line up with TRBD1. This CDR3 region has 14 residues. V shed 6 bases and J 8 bases; nucleotides not matched to a gene: 9. Germline assignment: CDR1 SGHVS and CDR2 FNYEAQ. CDR3 region: CASRFGTEKEKLFF. CDR3 in DNA: TGTGCCAGCAGATTCGGGACAGAAAAGGAAAAACTGTTTTTT.

The chain uses TRBV29-1 and TRBJ2-1; D not resolved. Trimming pared 3 bases from V and 8 bases from J, leaving 14 bases between. The CDR3 has 13 amino acids. CDR1 and CDR2 (germline): SQVTM, ANQGSEA. CDR3 protein: CSVDSFQVDEQFF. The DNA for the CDR3 is TGCAGCGTTGATTCGTTTCAGGTGGATGAGCAGTTCTTC.

There are a few counts of this clonotype. The V gene is TRBV6-1, the J gene TRBJ2-3; 7 bases are a match to TRBD2. J lost 3 bases, V lost 7 bases, and 7 bases had no gene match. This CDR3 is built from 14 residues. The V gene's germline CDR1 is MNHNS and CDR2 SASEGT. Here the CDR3 reads CASIIGTKTDTQYF. CDR3 sequence (DNA): TGTGCCAGCATCATAGGGACTAAGACAGATACGCAGTATTTT.

About this clonotype itself: The junction does not match germline at one end; this may be a read error. V usage is TRBV15 and J usage is TRBJ2-7; 8 bases map to TRBD1. The end of the DNA aligns better with TRBJ2-5, so the J call may be wrong. Per germline, CDR1 LNHNV and CDR2 YYDKDF (reference sequence). This CDR3 contains 15 residues. In DNA, the CDR3 is TGTGCCGCCAGCAGAACTGCAGGGGGCGCGGAGACCCAGTACTTC. It is translated as CAASRTAGGAETQYF.

The gene calls are TRBV7-2 and TRBJ2-7; D remains ambiguous. Trimming cost V 1 base and J 0 bases, with 10 bases left between them. Germline CDR1 SGHTA, CDR2 FQGNSA. The CDR3 sequence is 15 residues long. The CDR3 loop reads CASSLEQFTSYEQYF. The DNA of the CDR3 is TGTGCCAGCAGCTTAGAACAATTCACCTCCTACGAGCAGTACTTC.

This clonotype came up many times. The chain is built from TRBV29-1 and TRBJ1-2, with a weak D call TRBD1 (5 bases). The CDR3 length is 12 residues. Germline CDR1 reads SQVTM; CDR2 reads ANQGSEA. Trimming stripped 4 bases from V and 2 bases from J, with 8 bases between. The CDR3 nucleotides are TGCAGCGTTGGGTGGGGGAACTATGGCTACACCTTC. Its translation: CSVGWGNYGYTF. Full variable domain (missing parts from reference TRBV29-1 and TRBJ1-2): SAVISQKPSRDICQRGTSLTIQCQVDSQVTMMFWYRQQPGQSLTLIATANQGSEATYESGFVIDKFPISRPNLTFSTLTVSNMSPEDSSIYLCSVGWGNYGYTFGSGTRLTVV.